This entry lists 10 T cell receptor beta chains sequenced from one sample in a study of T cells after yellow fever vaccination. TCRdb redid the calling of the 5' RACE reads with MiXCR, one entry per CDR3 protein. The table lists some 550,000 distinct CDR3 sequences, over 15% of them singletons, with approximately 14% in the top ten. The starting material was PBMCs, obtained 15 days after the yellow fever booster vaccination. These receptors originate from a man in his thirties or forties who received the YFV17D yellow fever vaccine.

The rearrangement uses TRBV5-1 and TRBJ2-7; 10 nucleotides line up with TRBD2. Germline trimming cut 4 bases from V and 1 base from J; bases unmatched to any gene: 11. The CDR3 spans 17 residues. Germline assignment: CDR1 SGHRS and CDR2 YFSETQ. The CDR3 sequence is CASSPMLLTSGSYEQYF. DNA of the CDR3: TGCGCCAGCAGCCCTATGCTGTTGACTAGCGGGTCCTACGAGCAGTACTTC. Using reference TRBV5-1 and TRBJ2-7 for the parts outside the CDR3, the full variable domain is KAGVTQTPRYLIKTRGQQVTLSCSPISGHRSVSWYQQTPGQGLQFLFEYFSETQRNKGNFPGRFSGRQFSNSRSEMNVSTLELGDSALYLCASSPMLLTSGSYEQYFGPGTRLTVT.

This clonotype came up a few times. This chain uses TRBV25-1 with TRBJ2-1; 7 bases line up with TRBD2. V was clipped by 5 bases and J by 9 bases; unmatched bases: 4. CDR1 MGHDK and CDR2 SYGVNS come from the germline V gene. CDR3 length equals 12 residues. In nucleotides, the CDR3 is TGTGCCAGCAGTCGGTGGGAGGGTGAGCAGTTCTTC. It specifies CASSRWEGEQFF.

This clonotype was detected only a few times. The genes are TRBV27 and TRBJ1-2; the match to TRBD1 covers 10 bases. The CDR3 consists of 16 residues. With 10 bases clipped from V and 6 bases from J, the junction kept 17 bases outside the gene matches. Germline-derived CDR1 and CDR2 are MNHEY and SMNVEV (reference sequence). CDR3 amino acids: CATKLQRDRGGDGYTF. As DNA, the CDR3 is TGTGCCACCAAACTACAGCGGGACAGGGGAGGGGATGGCTACACCTTC.

The DNA for the CDR3 is TGTGCCAGCGGACAAAGCGGGGAGACCCAGTACTTC. It is translated as CASGQSGETQYF. The chain links TRBV7-8 to TRBJ2-5, with a tentative D call TRBD2 (6 bases). Germline loops: CDR1 SGHVS, CDR2 FQNEAQ. Trimming removed 8 bases from V and 5 bases from J, with 12 bases in between. CDR3 length: 12 residues.

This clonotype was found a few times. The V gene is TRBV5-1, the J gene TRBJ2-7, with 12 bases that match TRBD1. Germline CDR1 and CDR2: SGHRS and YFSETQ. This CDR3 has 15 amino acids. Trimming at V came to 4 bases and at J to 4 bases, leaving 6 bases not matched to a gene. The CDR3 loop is CASSVGTGGQYEQYF. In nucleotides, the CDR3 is TGCGCCAGCAGCGTCGGGACAGGGGGCCAGTACGAGCAGTACTTC.

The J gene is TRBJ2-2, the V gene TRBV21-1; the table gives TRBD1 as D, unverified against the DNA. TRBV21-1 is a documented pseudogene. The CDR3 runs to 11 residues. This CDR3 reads CASPRAGELFF. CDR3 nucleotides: TGTGCCAGCCCCAGGGCCGGGGAGCTGTTTTTT.

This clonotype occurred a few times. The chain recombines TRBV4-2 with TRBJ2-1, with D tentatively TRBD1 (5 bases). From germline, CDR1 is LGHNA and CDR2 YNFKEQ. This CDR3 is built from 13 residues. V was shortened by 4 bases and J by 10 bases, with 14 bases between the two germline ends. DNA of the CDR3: TGTGCCAGCAGCCTCCTACCCCAGGGAGAGCAGTTCTTC. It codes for CASSLLPQGEQFF.

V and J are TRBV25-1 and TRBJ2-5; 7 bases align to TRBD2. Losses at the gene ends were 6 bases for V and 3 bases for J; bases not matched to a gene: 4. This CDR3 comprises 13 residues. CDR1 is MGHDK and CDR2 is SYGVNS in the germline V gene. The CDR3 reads CASRTRGKETQYF. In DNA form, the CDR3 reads TGTGCCAGCAGGACGCGGGGGAAAGAGACCCAGTACTTC.

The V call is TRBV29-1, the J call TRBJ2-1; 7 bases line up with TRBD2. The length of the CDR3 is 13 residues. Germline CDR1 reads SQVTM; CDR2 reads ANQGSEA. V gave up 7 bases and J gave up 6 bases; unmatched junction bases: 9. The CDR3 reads CSGGRESFNEQFF. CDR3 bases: TGCAGCGGAGGGCGGGAGAGTTTCAATGAGCAGTTCTTC.

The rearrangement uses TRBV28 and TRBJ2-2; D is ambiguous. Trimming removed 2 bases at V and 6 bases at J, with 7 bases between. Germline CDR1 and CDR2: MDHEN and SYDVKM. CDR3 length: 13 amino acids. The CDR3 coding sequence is TGTGCCAGCAGTTTAAGGTCCCCCGGGGAGCTGTTTTTT. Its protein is CASSLRSPGELFF.